Listed below are T cell receptor beta chains from one sample, sequenced in a study of molecular identifiers for immune sequencing clone quantification. TCRdb re-called the PCR reads through MiXCR, storing one row per CDR3 protein. The table has around 460,000 distinct CDR3 sequences, about a fifth seen once; the top ten hold approximately 0.8%. The sample comprised naive CD8+ T cells from blood, with Jurkat cell RNA spiked in. These receptors all come from a human donor in good health. Some libraries in this study had Jurkat cell RNA spiked in. The CDR3 runs from the conserved cysteine through the conserved F or W. Each record gives: clone size, J gene, V gene, D gene, CDR3 DNA, CDR3 protein. A D gene is named only where the DNA matches it firmly. Where a row states a size, it is once, few, many or the class of an expanded clone; other rows omit it.

abundance: many
j_gene: TRBJ2-3
v_gene: TRBV2
d_gene: -
CDR3nt: TGTGCCAGCAGTTCGAGGGAGTCTGGCACAGATACGCAGTATTTT
CDR3aa: CASSSRESGTDTQYF

abundance: -
j_gene: TRBJ2-7
v_gene: TRBV28
d_gene: TRBD1
CDR3nt: TGTGCCAGCAGCCTGACAGGGAGCCTCCTCTACGAGCAGTACTTC
CDR3aa: CASSLTGSLLYEQYF

abundance: many
j_gene: TRBJ2-6
v_gene: TRBV5-6
d_gene: -
CDR3nt: TGTGCCAGCAGCTCCGGGACCGACGTTTCTGGGGCCAACGTCCTGACTTTC
CDR3aa: CASSSGTDVSGANVLTF

abundance: few
j_gene: TRBJ1-4
v_gene: TRBV19
d_gene: -
CDR3nt: TGTGCCAGTAGTATATTAGGGTCGGATGAAAAACTGTTTTTT
CDR3aa: CASSILGSDEKLFF

abundance: -
j_gene: TRBJ2-2
v_gene: TRBV28
d_gene: -
CDR3nt: TGTGCCAGCAGTACTCCCAGGACAGCGACCACCAGGGAGCTGTTTTTT
CDR3aa: CASSTPRTATTRELFF

abundance: few
j_gene: TRBJ1-6
v_gene: TRBV20-1
d_gene: TRBD1
CDR3nt: TGCAGTGCCATAACAGGGGTTCGTCCCTATAATTCACCCCTCCACTTT
CDR3aa: CSAITGVRPYNSPLHF

abundance: few
j_gene: TRBJ1-4
v_gene: TRBV15
d_gene: -
CDR3nt: TGTGCCACCAAGAGAATTGAAGGGGGTTTTCGAGAAAAACTGTTTTTT
CDR3aa: CATKRIEGGFREKLFF

abundance: -
j_gene: TRBJ2-3
v_gene: TRBV9
d_gene: -
CDR3nt: TGTGCCAGCAGCCCAGGTGGAGGGATCGCACAGACAGATACGCAGTATTTT
CDR3aa: CASSPGGGIAQTDTQYF

abundance: -
j_gene: TRBJ2-2
v_gene: TRBV7-9
d_gene: TRBD2
CDR3nt: TGTGCCAGCAGCCCGGTCGGGGGGTTACACACCGGGGAGCTGTTTTTT
CDR3aa: CASSPVGGLHTGELFF

abundance: once
j_gene: TRBJ2-5
v_gene: TRBV18
d_gene: TRBD1
CDR3nt: TGTGCCAGCTCACCAATAGGGGGACAGGAAGAGACCCAGTACTTC
CDR3aa: CASSPIGGQEETQYF

abundance: many
j_gene: TRBJ1-5
v_gene: TRBV7-6
d_gene: -
CDR3nt: TGTGCCAGCAGCTTAGCGGAGTCCGATCAGCCCCAGCATTTT
CDR3aa: CASSLAESDQPQHF

abundance: -
j_gene: TRBJ2-1
v_gene: TRBV12-3/TRBV12-4
d_gene: -
CDR3nt: TGTGCCAGCTACGGCGGGGTGGACATCAATGAGCAGTTCTTC
CDR3aa: CASYGGVDINEQFF

abundance: many
j_gene: TRBJ2-3
v_gene: TRBV4-3
d_gene: TRBD2
CDR3nt: TGCGCCAGCAGCCAAAGCTCTAGCGGGTTTTACACAGATACGCAGTATTTT
CDR3aa: CASSQSSSGFYTDTQYF

abundance: -
j_gene: TRBJ2-7
v_gene: TRBV6-2/TRBV6-3
d_gene: -
CDR3nt: TGTGCCAGCAGTTACTCTCCATACGAGCGGTACTTC
CDR3aa: CASSYSPYERYF

abundance: few
j_gene: TRBJ1-2
v_gene: TRBV29-1
d_gene: -
CDR3nt: TGCAGCGTTGTTTCGGGGGGATCTTATGGCTACACCTTC
CDR3aa: CSVVSGGSYGYTF

abundance: many
j_gene: TRBJ2-2
v_gene: TRBV7-9
d_gene: -
CDR3nt: TGTGCCAGCAGCCCACGTCACGGGGAAGAGATGGCCGGGGAGCTGTTTTTT
CDR3aa: CASSPRHGEEMAGELFF

abundance: many
j_gene: TRBJ2-5
v_gene: TRBV28
d_gene: -
CDR3nt: TGTGCCAGCAGTTTAGCGGGGTACCAAGAGACCCAGTACTTC
CDR3aa: CASSLAGYQETQYF

abundance: -
j_gene: TRBJ2-7
v_gene: TRBV7-2
d_gene: -
CDR3nt: TGTGCCAGCAGCTTCCTCAGAGCAGTAGGGGAGCAGTACTTC
CDR3aa: CASSFLRAVGEQYF

abundance: many
j_gene: TRBJ1-1
v_gene: TRBV27
d_gene: -
CDR3nt: TGTGCCAGCAGTTTATCGTCCAACATGAACACTGAAGCTTTCTTT
CDR3aa: CASSLSSNMNTEAFF

abundance: -
j_gene: TRBJ2-2
v_gene: TRBV11-2
d_gene: -
CDR3nt: TGTGCCAGCAGCACCACCCGGGACTCGCCCGGCGGGGAGCTGTTTTTT
CDR3aa: CASSTTRDSPGGELFF

abundance: many
j_gene: TRBJ2-3
v_gene: TRBV7-8
d_gene: TRBD1
CDR3nt: TGTGCCAGCAGCCCACGGACAGGGGCCCTTATCGATACGCAGTATTTT
CDR3aa: CASSPRTGALIDTQYF

abundance: few
j_gene: TRBJ1-5
v_gene: TRBV6-1
d_gene: -
CDR3nt: TGTGCCAGCAGTGAAGCGCGAAGATACCTCAATCAGCCCCAGCTTTTT
CDR3aa: CASSEARRYLNQPQLF

abundance: many
j_gene: TRBJ2-7
v_gene: TRBV4-3
d_gene: TRBD1
CDR3nt: TGCGCCAGCAGCCACCGGGACAGGTCCTACGAGCAGTACTTC
CDR3aa: CASSHRDRSYEQYF

abundance: many
j_gene: TRBJ2-3
v_gene: TRBV12-3/TRBV12-4
d_gene: TRBD2
CDR3nt: TGTGCCAGCAGCAACGCGGGGCTAGCGGGATTTAACGCAGATACGCAGTATTTT
CDR3aa: CASSNAGLAGFNADTQYF

abundance: many
j_gene: TRBJ2-3
v_gene: TRBV29-1
d_gene: -
CDR3nt: TGCAGCGTTGAAAGGCCTCTCCCAGATACGCAGTATTTT
CDR3aa: CSVERPLPDTQYF

abundance: many
j_gene: TRBJ2-5
v_gene: TRBV5-1
d_gene: TRBD2
CDR3nt: TGCGCCAGCAGCTCAAGCGGGGGGGCCGGTGAGACCCAGTACTTC
CDR3aa: CASSSSGGAGETQYF

abundance: few
j_gene: TRBJ1-3
v_gene: TRBV11-2
d_gene: TRBD1
CDR3nt: TGTGCCAGCAGCTTTAGCCAGGACAGGGGCTTTGGAAACACCATATATTTT
CDR3aa: CASSFSQDRGFGNTIYF

abundance: many
j_gene: TRBJ2-5
v_gene: TRBV28
d_gene: TRBD2
CDR3nt: TGTGCCCTCGGGAGGGGGGCAGGGTTAGAGGAGACCCAGTACTTC
CDR3aa: CALGRGAGLEETQYF

abundance: -
j_gene: TRBJ2-7
v_gene: TRBV20-1
d_gene: TRBD2
CDR3nt: TGCAGTGCTAGAGAGGCTAGCGGGGACTACGAGCAGTACTTC
CDR3aa: CSAREASGDYEQYF

abundance: -
j_gene: TRBJ2-7
v_gene: TRBV27
d_gene: TRBD2
CDR3nt: TGTGCCAGCAGTTTAACTAGCGGGAGTCCCCACGAGCAGTACTTC
CDR3aa: CASSLTSGSPHEQYF

abundance: few
j_gene: TRBJ2-7
v_gene: TRBV9
d_gene: TRBD2
CDR3nt: TGTGCCAGCAGCGTAGATGATAGCGGGGGGGCTTACGAGCAGTACTTC
CDR3aa: CASSVDDSGGAYEQYF

abundance: -
j_gene: TRBJ1-5
v_gene: TRBV28
d_gene: TRBD1
CDR3nt: TGTGCCAGCAGTGAGGGACAGGGGCCCCAGCATTTT
CDR3aa: CASSEGQGPQHF

abundance: many
j_gene: TRBJ2-3
v_gene: TRBV2
d_gene: -
CDR3nt: TGTGCCAGCAGTGAAGCCTTAGGGGCAGCTGCTACGCAGTATTTT
CDR3aa: CASSEALGAAATQYF

abundance: few
j_gene: TRBJ2-7
v_gene: TRBV13
d_gene: TRBD2
CDR3nt: TGTGCCAGCAGCTCATACTCCCGGGGAGCGGGGGCTGGCTACGAGCAGTACTTC
CDR3aa: CASSSYSRGAGAGYEQYF

abundance: many
j_gene: TRBJ1-2
v_gene: TRBV6-5
d_gene: -
CDR3nt: TGTGCCAGCAGTCCGGGACTTGATCGAGGCTACACCTTC
CDR3aa: CASSPGLDRGYTF

abundance: few
j_gene: TRBJ2-7
v_gene: TRBV7-9
d_gene: -
CDR3nt: TGTGCCAGCACCCGCGGGGACTTACCCTACGAGCAGTACTTC
CDR3aa: CASTRGDLPYEQYF

abundance: many
j_gene: TRBJ2-7
v_gene: TRBV7-9
d_gene: -
CDR3nt: TGTGCCAGCAGCTTAGTGTCCAGGAATAATGGGGAGCAGTACTTC
CDR3aa: CASSLVSRNNGEQYF

abundance: few
j_gene: TRBJ2-3
v_gene: TRBV28
d_gene: TRBD2
CDR3nt: TGTGCCAGCAGTTATGGACTAGCGGGAGAAGCAGATACGCAGTATTTT
CDR3aa: CASSYGLAGEADTQYF

abundance: -
j_gene: TRBJ2-1
v_gene: TRBV27
d_gene: -
CDR3nt: TGTGCCAGCAGTCCCACCCAATGGGGCCTCTCCTACAATGAGCAGTTCTTC
CDR3aa: CASSPTQWGLSYNEQFF

abundance: few
j_gene: TRBJ1-3
v_gene: TRBV28
d_gene: -
CDR3nt: TGTGCCAGCAGTTCCGGGATCATCTCTGGAAACACCATATATTTT
CDR3aa: CASSSGIISGNTIYF

abundance: -
j_gene: TRBJ2-5
v_gene: TRBV6-2/TRBV6-3
d_gene: TRBD2
CDR3nt: TGTGCCAGCAGTTACTCTACCCGGGACTACTCTACAATCCAAGAGACCCAGTACTTC
CDR3aa: CASSYSTRDYSTIQETQYF

abundance: -
j_gene: TRBJ2-4
v_gene: TRBV12-3/TRBV12-4
d_gene: TRBD2
CDR3nt: TGTGCCAGCAGTTTAGCTAGCGGGGGGCTCAAAAACATTCAGTACTTC
CDR3aa: CASSLASGGLKNIQYF

abundance: many
j_gene: TRBJ2-3
v_gene: TRBV12-3/TRBV12-4
d_gene: -
CDR3nt: TGTGCCAGCAGTTTGGGGAGCACAGATACGCAGTATTTT
CDR3aa: CASSLGSTDTQYF

abundance: -
j_gene: TRBJ2-2
v_gene: TRBV12-3/TRBV12-4
d_gene: -
CDR3nt: TGTGCCAGCAGGGACGTCAGTAGGACCGGGGAGCTGTTTTTT
CDR3aa: CASRDVSRTGELFF

abundance: few
j_gene: TRBJ2-7
v_gene: TRBV6-2/TRBV6-3
d_gene: TRBD2
CDR3nt: TGTGCCAGCAGTTACTCGTCGGGGGGGGACTTCTACGAGCAGTACTTC
CDR3aa: CASSYSSGGDFYEQYF

abundance: -
j_gene: TRBJ1-6
v_gene: TRBV4-1
d_gene: TRBD1
CDR3nt: TGCGCCAGCAGCCACCCGGACAGGGGGCTTCATTCACCCCTCCACTTT
CDR3aa: CASSHPDRGLHSPLHF